This T cell receptor (beta chain) stems from a study of neurological immune-mediated disorders. Broader study findings: The greatest TCR clonal expansion occurred in HTLV-1-associated myelopathy and the least in multiple sclerosis, which fell below healthy controls. None of the CDR3 amino acid sequences in expanded clones turned up in more than one subject, which points to private repertoires in all groups.

The table lists this clonotype with many counts. Its specificity is not known. The CDR3 contains 14 residues. V lost 5 bases and J lost 9, with 17 bases in between. The unsorted libraries were prepared from 2 million PBMCs (stored at -80 C). Using its own MiXCR run on the 5' RACE reads, TCRdb lists one record per CDR3 protein. The top ten hold 1.8% of the sample, which has roughly 60,000 distinct CDR3 sequences, about an eighth seen once. The chain uses TRBV12-3 or TRBV12-4 and TRBJ1-5, with D possibly being TRBD1 (6 bases). This receptor was obtained from a man aged 60 to 75 in good health. Material: PBMCs. CDR3: CASSIRQAGGPQHF. The DNA for the CDR3 is TGTGCCAGCAGTATACGACAGGCCGGGGGGCCCCAGCATTTT.